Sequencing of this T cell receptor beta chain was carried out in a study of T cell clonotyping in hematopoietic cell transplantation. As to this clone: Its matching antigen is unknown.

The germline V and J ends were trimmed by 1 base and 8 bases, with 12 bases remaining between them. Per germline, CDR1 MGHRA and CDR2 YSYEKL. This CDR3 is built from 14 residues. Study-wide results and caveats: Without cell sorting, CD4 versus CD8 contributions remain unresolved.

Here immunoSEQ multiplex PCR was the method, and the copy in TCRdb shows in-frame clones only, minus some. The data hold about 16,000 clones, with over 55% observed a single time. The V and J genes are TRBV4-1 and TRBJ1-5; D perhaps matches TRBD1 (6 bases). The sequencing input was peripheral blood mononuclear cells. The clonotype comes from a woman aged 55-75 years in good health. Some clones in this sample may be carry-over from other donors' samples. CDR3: CASSQVRGKEPQHF. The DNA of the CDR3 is TGCGCCAGCAGCCAAGTGAGGGGGAAAGAGCCCCAGCATTTT.